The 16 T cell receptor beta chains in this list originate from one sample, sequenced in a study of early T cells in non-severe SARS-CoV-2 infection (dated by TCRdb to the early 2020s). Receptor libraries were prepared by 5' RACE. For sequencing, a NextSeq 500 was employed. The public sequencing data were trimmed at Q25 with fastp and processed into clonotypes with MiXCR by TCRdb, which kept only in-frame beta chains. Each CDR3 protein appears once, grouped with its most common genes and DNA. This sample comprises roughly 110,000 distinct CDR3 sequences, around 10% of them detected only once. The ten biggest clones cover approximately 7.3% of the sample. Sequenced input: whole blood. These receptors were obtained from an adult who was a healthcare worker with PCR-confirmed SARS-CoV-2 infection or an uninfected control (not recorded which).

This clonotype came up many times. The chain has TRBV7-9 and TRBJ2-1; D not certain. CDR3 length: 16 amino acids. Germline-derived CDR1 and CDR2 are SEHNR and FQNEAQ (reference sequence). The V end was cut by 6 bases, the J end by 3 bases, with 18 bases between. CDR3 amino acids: CASRPPTQTVYNEQFF. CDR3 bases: TGTGCCAGCAGGCCCCCGACGCAGACGGTCTACAATGAGCAGTTCTTC.

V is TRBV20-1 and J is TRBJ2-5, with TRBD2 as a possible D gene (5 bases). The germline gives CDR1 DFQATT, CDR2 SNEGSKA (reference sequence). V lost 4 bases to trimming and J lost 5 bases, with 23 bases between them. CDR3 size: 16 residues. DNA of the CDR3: TGCAGTGCTATTAGTCTGAGGGAGAGCGGTATGGAGACCCAGTACTTC. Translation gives CSAISLRESGMETQYF.

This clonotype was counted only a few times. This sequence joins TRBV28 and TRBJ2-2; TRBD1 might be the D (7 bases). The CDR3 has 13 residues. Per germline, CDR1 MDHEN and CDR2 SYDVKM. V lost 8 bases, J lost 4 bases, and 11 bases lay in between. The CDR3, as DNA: TGTGCCAGCTACCAGGGGGGCACCGGGGAGCTGTTTTTT. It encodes CASYQGGTGELFF.

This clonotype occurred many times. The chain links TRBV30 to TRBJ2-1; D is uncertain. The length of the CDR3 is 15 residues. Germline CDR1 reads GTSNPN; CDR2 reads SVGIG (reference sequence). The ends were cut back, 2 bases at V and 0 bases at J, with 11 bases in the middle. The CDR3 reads CAWSPPRSSYNEQFF. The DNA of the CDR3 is TGTGCCTGGAGTCCCCCCAGGAGCTCCTACAATGAGCAGTTCTTC.

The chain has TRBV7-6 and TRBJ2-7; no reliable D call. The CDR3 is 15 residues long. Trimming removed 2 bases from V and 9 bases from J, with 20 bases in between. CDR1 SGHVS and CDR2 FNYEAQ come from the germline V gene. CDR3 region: CASSLCSNYESGQYF. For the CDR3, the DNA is TGTGCCAGCAGCTTATGCTCGAACTACGAGTCTGGGCAGTACTTC.

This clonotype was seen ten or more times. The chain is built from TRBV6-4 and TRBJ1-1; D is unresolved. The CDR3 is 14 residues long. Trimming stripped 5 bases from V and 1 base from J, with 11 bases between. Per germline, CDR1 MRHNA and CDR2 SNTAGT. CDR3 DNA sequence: TGTGCCAGCAGTCCCACATTCCAGAACACTGAAGCTTTCTTT. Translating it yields CASSPTFQNTEAFF.

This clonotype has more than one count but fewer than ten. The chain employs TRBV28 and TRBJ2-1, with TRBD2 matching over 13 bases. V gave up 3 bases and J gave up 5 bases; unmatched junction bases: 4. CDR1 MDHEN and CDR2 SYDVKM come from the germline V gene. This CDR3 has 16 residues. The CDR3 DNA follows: TGTGCCAGCAGTTTGATAGGGACTAGCGGGAACAATGAGCAGTTCTTC. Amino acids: CASSLIGTSGNNEQFF.

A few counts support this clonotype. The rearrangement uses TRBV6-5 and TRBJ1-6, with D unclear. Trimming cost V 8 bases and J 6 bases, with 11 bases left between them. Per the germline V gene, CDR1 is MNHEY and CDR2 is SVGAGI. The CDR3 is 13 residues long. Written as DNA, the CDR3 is TGTGCCAGCGGAGTGTATTCTAATTCACCCCTCCACTTT. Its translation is CASGVYSNSPLHF.

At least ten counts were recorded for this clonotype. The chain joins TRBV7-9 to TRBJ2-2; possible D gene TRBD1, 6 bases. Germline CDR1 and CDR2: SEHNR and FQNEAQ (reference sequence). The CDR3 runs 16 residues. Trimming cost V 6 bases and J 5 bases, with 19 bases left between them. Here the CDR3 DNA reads TGTGCCAGCAGGTCACGCACCGGGACATCAACCGGGGAGCTGTTTTTT. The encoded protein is CASRSRTGTSTGELFF.

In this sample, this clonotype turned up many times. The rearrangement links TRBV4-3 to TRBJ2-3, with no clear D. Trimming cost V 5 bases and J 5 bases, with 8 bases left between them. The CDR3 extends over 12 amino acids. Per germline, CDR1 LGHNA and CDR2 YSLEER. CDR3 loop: CASSSMGDTQYF. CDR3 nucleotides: TGCGCCAGCAGCAGTATGGGAGATACGCAGTATTTT.

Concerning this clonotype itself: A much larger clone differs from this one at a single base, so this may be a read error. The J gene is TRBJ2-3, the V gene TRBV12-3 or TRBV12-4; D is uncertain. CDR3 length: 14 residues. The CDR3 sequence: CVSSFGINTDTQYF. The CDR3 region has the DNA TGTGTCAGCAGTTTTGGTATAAACACAGATACGCAGTATTTT.

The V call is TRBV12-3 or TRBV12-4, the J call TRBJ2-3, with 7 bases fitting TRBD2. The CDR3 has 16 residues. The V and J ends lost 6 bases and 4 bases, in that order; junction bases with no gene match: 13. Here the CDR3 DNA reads TGTGCCAGCAGCCCAAGACTAGCAGGAGGGGCAGATACGCAGTATTTT. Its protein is CASSPRLAGGADTQYF.

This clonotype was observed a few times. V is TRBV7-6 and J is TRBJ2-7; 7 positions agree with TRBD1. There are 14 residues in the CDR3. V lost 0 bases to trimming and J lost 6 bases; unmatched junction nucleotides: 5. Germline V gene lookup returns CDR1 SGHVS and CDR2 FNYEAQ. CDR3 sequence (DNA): TGTGCCAGCAGCTTAGCCCTATACAGGGGCGAGCAGTACTTC. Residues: CASSLALYRGEQYF.

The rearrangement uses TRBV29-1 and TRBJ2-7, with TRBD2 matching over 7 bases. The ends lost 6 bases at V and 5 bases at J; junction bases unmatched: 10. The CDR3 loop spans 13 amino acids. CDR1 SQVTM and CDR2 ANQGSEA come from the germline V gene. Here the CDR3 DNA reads TGCAGCGTAGCGGGGAGGGTTACCGACGAGCAGTACTTC. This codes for CSVAGRVTDEQYF.

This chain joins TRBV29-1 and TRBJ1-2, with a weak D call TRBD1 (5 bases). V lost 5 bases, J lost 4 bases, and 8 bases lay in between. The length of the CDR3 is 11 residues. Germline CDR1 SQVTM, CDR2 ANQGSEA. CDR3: CSVQGVYGYTF. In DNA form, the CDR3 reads TGCAGCGTTCAGGGTGTCTATGGCTACACCTTC. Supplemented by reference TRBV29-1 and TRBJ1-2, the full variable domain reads SAVISQKPSRDICQRGTSLTIQCQVDSQVTMMFWYRQQPGQSLTLIATANQGSEATYESGFVIDKFPISRPNLTFSTLTVSNMSPEDSSIYLCSVQGVYGYTFGSGTRLTVV.

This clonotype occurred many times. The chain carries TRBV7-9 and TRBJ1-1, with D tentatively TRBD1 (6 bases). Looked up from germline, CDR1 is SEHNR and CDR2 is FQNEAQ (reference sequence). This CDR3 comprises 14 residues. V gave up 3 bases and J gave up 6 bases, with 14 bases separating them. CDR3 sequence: CASSFKGPGAEAFF. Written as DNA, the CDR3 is TGTGCCAGCAGCTTTAAGGGGCCAGGGGCTGAAGCTTTCTTT.